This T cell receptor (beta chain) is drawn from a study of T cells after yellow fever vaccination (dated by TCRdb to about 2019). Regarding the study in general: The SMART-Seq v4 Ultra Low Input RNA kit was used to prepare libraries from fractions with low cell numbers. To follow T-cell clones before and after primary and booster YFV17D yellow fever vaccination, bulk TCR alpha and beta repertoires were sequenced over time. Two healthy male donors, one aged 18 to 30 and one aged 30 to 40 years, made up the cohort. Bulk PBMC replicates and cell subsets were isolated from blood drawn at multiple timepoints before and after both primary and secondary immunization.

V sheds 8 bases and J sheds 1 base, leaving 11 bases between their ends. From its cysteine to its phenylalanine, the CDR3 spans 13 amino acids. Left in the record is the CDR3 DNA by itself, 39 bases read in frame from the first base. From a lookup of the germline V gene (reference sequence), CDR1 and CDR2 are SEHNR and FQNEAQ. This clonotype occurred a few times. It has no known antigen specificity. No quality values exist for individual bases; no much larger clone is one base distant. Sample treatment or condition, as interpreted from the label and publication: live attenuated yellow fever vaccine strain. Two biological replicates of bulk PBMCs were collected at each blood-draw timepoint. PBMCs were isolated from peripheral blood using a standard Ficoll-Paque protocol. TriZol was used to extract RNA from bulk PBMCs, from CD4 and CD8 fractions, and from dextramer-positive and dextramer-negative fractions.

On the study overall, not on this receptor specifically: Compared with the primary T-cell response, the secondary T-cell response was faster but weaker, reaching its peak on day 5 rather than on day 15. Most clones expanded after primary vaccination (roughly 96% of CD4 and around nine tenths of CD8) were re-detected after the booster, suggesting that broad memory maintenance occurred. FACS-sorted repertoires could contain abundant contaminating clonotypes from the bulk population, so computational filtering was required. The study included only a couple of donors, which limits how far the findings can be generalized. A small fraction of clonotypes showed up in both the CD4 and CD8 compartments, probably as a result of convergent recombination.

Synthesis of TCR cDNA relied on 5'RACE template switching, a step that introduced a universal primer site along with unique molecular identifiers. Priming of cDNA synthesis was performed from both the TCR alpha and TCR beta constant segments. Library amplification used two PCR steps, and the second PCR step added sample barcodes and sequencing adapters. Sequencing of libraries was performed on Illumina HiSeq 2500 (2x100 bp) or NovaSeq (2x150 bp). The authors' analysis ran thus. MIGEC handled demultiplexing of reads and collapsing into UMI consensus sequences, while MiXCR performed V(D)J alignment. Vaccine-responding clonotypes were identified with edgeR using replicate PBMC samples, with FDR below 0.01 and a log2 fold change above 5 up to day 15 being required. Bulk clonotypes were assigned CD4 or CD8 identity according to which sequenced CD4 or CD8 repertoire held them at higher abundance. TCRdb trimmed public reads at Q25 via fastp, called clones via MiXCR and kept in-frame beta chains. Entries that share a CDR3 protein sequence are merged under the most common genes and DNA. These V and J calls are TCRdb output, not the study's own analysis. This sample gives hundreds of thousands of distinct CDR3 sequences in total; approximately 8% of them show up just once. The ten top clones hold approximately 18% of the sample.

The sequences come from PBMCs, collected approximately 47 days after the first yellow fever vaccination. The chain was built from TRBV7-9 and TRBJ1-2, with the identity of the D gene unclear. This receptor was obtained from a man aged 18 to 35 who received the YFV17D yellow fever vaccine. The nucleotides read TGTGCCAGCGGACGAGACAATAACTATGGCTACACCTTC. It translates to CASGRDNNYGYTF.